The source of this TCR beta chain is a study of control samples from healthy donors and cancer patients. Clones were sequenced by immunoSEQ multiplex PCR, and TCRdb holds only the in-frame ones, with some missing. The table has some 70,000 clones, about 83% seen once; the top ten hold approximately 14%. Trimming removed 6 bases from V and 5 bases from J; junction bases left unmatched: 8. CDR1 is SNHLY, CDR2 FYNNEI, per germline. The CDR3 extends over 14 amino acids. This clone showed up just a few times. The chain joins TRBV2 to TRBJ1-2; 8 nucleotides align to TRBD1. This clonotype was obtained from a man aged 55 to 70 in good health. Sequencing was carried out using blood. This CDR3 is CASSPTGTGYGYTF. For the CDR3, the DNA is TGTGCCAGCAGCCCAACCGGGACAGGTTATGGCTACACCTTC.